This T cell receptor (beta chain) was obtained from a study of tumor and adjacent non-tumor tissue in lung cancer. Study context: Each sample yielded about 4.17 million productive TCRbeta reads on average.

RNA was extracted from bulk tissue without any cell sorting. This clonotype was seen at least ten times. TCRbeta libraries were built with three rounds of nested PCR, modified from ARM-PCR. TCRdb recomputed calls from the multiplex PCR reads with MiXCR, one row per CDR3 protein. The table has 78,000 or so distinct CDR3 sequences, 80% seen once. Germline V gene data show CDR1 as DFQATT and CDR2 as SNEGSKA (reference sequence). The CDR3 is made up of 17 amino acids. J gave up 4 bases and V 2 bases, and 11 bases lay outside the gene matches. The chain employs TRBV20-1 and TRBJ2-5, with TRBD2 matching over 12 bases. Material: lung tumor tissue. This TCR derives from a woman aged 45-65 years with non-small cell lung cancer. CDR3 sequence: CSARNYLQGLAGETQYF. CDR3 DNA: TGCAGTGCTAGAAACTATCTCCAGGGACTAGCGGGAGAGACCCAGTACTTC.